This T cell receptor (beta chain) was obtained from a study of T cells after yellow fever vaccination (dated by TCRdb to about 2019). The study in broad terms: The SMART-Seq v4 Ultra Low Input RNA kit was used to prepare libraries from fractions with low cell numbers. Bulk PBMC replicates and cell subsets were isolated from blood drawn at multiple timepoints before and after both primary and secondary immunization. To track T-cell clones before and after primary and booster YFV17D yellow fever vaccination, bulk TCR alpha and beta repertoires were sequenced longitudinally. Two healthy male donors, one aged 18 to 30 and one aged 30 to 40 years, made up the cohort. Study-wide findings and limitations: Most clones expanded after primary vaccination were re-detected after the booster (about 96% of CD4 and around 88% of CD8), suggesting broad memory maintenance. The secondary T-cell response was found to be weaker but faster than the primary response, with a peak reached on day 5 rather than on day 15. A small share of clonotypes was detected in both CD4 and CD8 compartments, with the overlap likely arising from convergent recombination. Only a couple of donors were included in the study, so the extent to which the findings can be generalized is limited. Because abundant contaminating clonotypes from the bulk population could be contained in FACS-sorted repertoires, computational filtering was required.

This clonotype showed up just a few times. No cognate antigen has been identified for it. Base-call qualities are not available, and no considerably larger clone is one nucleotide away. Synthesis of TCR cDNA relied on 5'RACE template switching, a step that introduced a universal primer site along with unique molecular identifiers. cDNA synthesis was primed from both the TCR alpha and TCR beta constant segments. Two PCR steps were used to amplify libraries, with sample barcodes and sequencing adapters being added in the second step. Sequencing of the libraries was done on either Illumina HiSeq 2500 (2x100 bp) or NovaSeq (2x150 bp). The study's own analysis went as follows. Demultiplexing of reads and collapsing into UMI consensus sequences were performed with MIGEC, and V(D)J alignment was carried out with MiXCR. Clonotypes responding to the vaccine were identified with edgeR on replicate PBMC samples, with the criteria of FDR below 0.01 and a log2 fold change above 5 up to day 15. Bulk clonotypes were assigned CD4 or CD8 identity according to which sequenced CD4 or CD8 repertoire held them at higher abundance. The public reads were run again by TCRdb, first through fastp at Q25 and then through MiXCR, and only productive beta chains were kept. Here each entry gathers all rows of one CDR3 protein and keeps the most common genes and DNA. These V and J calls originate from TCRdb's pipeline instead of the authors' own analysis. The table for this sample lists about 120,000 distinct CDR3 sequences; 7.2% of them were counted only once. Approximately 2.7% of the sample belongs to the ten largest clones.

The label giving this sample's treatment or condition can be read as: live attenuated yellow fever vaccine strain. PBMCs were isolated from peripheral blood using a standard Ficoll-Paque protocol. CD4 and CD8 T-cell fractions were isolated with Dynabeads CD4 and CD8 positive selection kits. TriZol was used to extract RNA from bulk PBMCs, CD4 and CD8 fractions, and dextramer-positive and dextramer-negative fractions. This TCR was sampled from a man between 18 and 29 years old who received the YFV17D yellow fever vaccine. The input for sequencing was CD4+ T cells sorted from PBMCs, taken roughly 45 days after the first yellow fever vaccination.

The DNA sequence is given as TGCAGCGTTAGGTCCCGCGATGGCTACACCTTC. It translates to CSVRSRDGYTF. The sequence is built from TRBV29-1 and TRBJ1-2; no D segment can be confidently identified. V lost 5 bases and J lost 6 bases; the stretch between them is 10 bases long. The germline V gene sets CDR1 to SQVTM and CDR2 to ANQGSEA. Counted from cysteine to phenylalanine, this CDR3 has 11 amino acids. The kept DNA is CDR3 alone, 33 bases in frame from the first base.